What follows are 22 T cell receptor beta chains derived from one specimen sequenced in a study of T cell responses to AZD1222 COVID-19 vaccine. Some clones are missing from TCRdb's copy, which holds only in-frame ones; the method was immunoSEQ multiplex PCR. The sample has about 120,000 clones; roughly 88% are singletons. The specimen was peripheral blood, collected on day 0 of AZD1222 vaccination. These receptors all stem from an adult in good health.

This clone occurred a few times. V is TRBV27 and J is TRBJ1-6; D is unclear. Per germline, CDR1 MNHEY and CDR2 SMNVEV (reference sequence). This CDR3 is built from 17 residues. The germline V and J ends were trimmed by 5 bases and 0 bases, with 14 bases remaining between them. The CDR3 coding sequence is TGTGCCAGCAGTCCCACTACACGCAGCTCCTATAATTCACCCCTCCACTTT. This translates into CASSPTTRSSYNSPLHF.

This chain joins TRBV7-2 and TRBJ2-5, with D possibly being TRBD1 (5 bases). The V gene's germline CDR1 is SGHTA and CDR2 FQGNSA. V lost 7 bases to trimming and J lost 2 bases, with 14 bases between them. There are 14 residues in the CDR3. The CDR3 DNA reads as TGTGCCAGCAAGGAGCAGGGAATTCAAGAGACCCAGTACTTC. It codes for CASKEQGIQETQYF.

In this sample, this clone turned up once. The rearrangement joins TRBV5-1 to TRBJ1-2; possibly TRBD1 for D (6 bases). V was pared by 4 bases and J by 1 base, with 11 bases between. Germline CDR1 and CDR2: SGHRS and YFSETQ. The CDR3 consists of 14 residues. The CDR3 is CASSPDRINYGYTF. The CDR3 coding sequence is TGCGCCAGCAGCCCTGACAGGATTAACTATGGCTACACCTTC.

This CDR3 is CATSPHPQGVGSYEQYF. Written as DNA, the CDR3 is TGTGCCACCAGCCCTCATCCCCAGGGAGTAGGCTCCTACGAGCAGTACTTC. The J gene is TRBJ2-7, the V gene TRBV15; D might be TRBD1 or TRBD2, each matching 5 bases. V was shortened by 5 bases and J by 0 bases, with 20 bases between the two germline ends. The CDR3 covers 17 residues. The germline V gene has CDR1 LNHNV and CDR2 YYDKDF (reference sequence).

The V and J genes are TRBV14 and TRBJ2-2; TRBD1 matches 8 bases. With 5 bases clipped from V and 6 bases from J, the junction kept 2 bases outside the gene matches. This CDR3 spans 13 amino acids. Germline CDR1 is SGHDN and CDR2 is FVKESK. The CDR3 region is CASSEQGAGELFF. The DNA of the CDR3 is TGTGCCAGCAGCGAACAGGGGGCCGGGGAGCTGTTTTTT.

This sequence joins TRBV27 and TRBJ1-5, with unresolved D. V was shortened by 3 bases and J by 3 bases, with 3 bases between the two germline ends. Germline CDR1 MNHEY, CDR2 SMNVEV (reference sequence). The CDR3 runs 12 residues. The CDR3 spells CASSFLNQPQHF. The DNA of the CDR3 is TGTGCCAGCAGTTTCCTCAATCAGCCCCAGCATTTT.

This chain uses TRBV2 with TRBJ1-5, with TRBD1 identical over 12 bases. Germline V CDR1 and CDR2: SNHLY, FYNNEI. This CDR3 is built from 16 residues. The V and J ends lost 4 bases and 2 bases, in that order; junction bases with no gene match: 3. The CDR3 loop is CASSGGTGGRNQPQHF. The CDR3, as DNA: TGTGCCAGCAGTGGGGGGACAGGGGGCCGCAATCAGCCCCAGCATTTT.

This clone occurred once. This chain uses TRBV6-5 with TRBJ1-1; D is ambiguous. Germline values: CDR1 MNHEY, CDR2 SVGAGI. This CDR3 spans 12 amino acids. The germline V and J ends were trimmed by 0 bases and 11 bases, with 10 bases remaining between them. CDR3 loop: CASSYSEGRAFF. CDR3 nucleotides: TGTGCCAGCAGTTACTCCGAGGGAAGGGCTTTCTTT.

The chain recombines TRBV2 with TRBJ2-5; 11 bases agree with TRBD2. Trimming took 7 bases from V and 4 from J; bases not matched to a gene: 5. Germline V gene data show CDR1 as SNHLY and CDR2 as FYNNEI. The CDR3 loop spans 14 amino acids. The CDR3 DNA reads TGTGCCAGCAAAGGGACTAGCGGATCAGAGACCCAGTACTTC. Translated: CASKGTSGSETQYF.

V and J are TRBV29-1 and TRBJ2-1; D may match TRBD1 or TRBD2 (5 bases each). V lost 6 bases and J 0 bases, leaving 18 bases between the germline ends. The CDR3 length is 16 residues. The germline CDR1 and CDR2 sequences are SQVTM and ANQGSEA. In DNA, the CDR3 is TGCAGCGTCGGGACCGTTTACCACAGCTCCTACAATGAGCAGTTCTTC. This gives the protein CSVGTVYHSSYNEQFF.

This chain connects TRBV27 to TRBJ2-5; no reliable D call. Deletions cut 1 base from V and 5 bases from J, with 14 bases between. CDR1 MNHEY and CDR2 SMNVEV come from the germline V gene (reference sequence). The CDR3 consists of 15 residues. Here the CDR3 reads CASSLYGQEGETQYF. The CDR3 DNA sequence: TGTGCCAGCAGTTTATACGGTCAAGAAGGGGAGACCCAGTACTTC.

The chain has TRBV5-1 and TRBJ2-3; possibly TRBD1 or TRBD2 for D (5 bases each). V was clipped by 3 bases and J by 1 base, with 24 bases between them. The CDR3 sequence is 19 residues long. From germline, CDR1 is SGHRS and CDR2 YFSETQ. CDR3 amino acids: CASSSMGPGTKQGTDTQYF. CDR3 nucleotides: TGCGCCAGCAGCTCAATGGGCCCTGGGACCAAACAAGGCACAGATACGCAGTATTTT.

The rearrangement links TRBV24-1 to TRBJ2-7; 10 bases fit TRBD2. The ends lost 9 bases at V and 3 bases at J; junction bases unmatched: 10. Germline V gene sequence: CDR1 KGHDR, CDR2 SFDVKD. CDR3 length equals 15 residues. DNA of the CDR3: TGTGCCACCTACCTTACGGGACTAGCGTTCTACGAGCAGTACTTC. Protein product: CATYLTGLAFYEQYF.

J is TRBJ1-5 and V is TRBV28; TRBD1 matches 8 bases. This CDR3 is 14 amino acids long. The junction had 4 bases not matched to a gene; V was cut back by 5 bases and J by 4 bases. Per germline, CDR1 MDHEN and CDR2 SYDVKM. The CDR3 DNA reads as TGTGCCAGCAGTGTCGGACAGGGAAATCAGCCCCAGCATTTT. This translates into CASSVGQGNQPQHF.

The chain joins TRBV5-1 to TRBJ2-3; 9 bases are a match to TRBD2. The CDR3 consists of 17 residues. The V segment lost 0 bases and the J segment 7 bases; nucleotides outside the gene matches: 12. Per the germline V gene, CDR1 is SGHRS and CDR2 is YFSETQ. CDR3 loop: CASSLAPSGGSDYTQYF. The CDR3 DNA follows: TGCGCCAGCAGCTTGGCCCCGAGCGGGGGGTCCGATTATACGCAGTATTTT.

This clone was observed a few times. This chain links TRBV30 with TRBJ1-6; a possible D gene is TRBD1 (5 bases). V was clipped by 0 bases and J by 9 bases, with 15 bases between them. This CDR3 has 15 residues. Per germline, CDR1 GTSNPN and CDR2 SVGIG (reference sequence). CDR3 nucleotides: TGTGCCTGGAGTGTACGCGGGGTTAGGGGTTCACCCCTCCACTTT. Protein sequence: CAWSVRGVRGSPLHF.

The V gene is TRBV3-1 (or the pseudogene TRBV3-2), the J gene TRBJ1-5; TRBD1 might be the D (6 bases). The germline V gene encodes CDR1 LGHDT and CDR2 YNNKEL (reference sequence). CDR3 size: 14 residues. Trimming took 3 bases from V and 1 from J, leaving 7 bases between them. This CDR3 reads CASSQGASNQPQHF. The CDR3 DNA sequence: TGTGCCAGCAGCCAGGGGGCGAGCAATCAGCCCCAGCATTTT.

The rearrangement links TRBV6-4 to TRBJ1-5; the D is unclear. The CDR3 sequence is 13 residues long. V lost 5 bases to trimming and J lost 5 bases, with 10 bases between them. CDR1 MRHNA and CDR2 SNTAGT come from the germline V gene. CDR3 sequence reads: CASSWTEDQPQHF. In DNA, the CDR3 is TGTGCCAGCAGTTGGACCGAGGATCAGCCCCAGCATTTT.

This CDR3 reads CASSSIPTDTQYF. Here the CDR3 DNA reads TGTGCCAGTAGTTCGATCCCCACAGATACGCAGTATTTT. This sequence joins TRBV19 and TRBJ2-3; D call uncertain. The CDR3 runs 13 residues. Trimming left V 5 bases short and J 2 bases short, with 8 bases between. Germline-derived CDR1 and CDR2 are LNHDA and SQIVND (reference sequence).

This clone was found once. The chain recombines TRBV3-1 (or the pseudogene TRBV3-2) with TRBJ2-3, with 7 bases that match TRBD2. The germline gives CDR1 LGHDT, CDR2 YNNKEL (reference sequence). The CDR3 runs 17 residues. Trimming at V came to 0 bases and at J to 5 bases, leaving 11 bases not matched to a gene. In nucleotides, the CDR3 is TGTGCCAGCAGCCAAGATCTTGTCGCGGGGGTTGGAGATACGCAGTATTTT. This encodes CASSQDLVAGVGDTQYF.

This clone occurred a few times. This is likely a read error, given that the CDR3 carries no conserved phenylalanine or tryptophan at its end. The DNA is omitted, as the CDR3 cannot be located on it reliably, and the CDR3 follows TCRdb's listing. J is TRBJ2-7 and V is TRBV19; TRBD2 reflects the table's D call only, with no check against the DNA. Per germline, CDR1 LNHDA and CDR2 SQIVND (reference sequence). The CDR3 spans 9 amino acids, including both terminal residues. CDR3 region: CASTPGYIY.

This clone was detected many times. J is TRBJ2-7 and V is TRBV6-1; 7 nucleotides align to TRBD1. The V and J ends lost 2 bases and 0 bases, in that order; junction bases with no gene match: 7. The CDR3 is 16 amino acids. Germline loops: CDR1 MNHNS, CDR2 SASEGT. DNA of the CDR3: TGTGCCAGCAGTGAAACAACGGACAGGTACTCCTACGAGCAGTACTTC. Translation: CASSETTDRYSYEQYF.